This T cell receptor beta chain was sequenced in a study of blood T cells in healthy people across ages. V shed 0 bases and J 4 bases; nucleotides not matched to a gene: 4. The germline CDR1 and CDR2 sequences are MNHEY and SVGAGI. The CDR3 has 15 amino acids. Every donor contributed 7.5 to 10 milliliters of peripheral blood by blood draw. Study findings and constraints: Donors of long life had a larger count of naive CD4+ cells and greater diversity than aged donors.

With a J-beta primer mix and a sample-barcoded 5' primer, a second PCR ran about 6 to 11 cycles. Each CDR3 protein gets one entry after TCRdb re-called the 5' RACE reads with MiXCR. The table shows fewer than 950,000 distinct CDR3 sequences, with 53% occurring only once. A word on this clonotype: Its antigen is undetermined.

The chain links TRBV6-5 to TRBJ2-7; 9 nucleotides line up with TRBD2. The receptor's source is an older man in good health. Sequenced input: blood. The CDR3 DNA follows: TGTGCCAGCAGTTACTCCGCGGGAGGGCCTTACGAGCAGTACTTC. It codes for CASSYSAGGPYEQYF.